The 22 T cell receptor beta chains below were found in one sample sequenced in a study of blood T cell repertoires in COVID-19. Sequenced by immunoSEQ multiplex PCR; TCRdb stores in-frame clones only, minus some. The sample contains approximately 220,000 clones, approximately 80% of which appear only once. The sample consisted of peripheral blood. The receptor set was obtained from a man aged 35 to 55 with acute or convalescent COVID-19.

This clone was detected once. CDR3 sequence: CSAQGSTQYF. For the CDR3, the DNA is TGCAGTGCTCAGGGTTCCACGCAGTATTTT. This chain connects TRBV20-1 to TRBJ2-3; D might be TRBD1 (5 bases). Germline lookup yields CDR1 DFQATT and CDR2 SNEGSKA (reference sequence). V dropped 5 bases and J dropped 9 bases, with 9 bases sitting between them. The CDR3 runs to 10 residues.

The gene calls are TRBV6-5 and TRBJ1-6, with unresolved D. Trimming shortened V by 4 bases and J by 10 bases, and 14 bases separated the two germline ends. The CDR3 length is 14 residues. The germline V gene encodes CDR1 MNHEY and CDR2 SVGAGI. The CDR3 sequence is CASSSGRAESPLHF. As DNA, the CDR3 is TGTGCCAGCAGTTCCGGGAGGGCGGAATCACCCCTCCACTTT.

This clone occurred a few times. The rearrangement uses TRBV4-2 and TRBJ1-2; D remains ambiguous. Per germline, CDR1 LGHNA and CDR2 YNFKEQ. The length of the CDR3 is 14 residues. V dropped 2 bases and J dropped 3 bases, with 10 bases sitting between them. CDR3 nucleotide sequence: TGTGCCAGCAGCCAACGACCAAGCGACTATGGCTACACCTTC. Encoded protein: CASSQRPSDYGYTF.

The rearrangement uses TRBV19 and TRBJ1-1, with TRBD1 matching 7 bases. The germline gives CDR1 LNHDA, CDR2 SQIVND (reference sequence). The CDR3 sequence is 13 residues long. J was trimmed by 10 bases and V by 7 bases; bases with no gene match: 12. In DNA form, the CDR3 reads TGTGCCAGTATCCAGACTCGACAGGGTGCAGCTTTCTTT. Protein product: CASIQTRQGAAFF. The complete variable domain, with remaining parts taken from reference TRBV19 and TRBJ1-1, reads DGGITQSPKYLFRKEGQNVTLSCEQNLNHDAMYWYRQDPGQGLRLIYYSQIVNDFQKGDIAEGYSVSREKKESFPLTVTSAQKNPTAFYLCASIQTRQGAAFFGQGTRLTVV.

V gene TRBV7-3 combines with J gene TRBJ2-3; 9 nucleotides line up with TRBD1. The CDR3 is 17 amino acids. The germline CDR1 and CDR2 sequences are SGHTA and FQGTGA. V lost 6 bases, J lost 1 base, and 11 bases stayed unmatched. The CDR3 region is CASSYKRTGVGTDTQYF. DNA of the CDR3: TGTGCCAGCAGTTACAAAAGGACAGGGGTTGGCACAGATACGCAGTATTTT.

The rearrangement links TRBV5-1 to TRBJ2-2, with D uncertain. The CDR3 covers 13 residues. Germline V gene lookup returns CDR1 SGHRS and CDR2 YFSETQ. The V gene lost 4 bases and the J gene lost 4 bases, with 8 bases spanning the gap. The CDR3 is CASSAASTGELFF. CDR3 sequence (DNA): TGCGCCAGCAGCGCCGCTAGCACCGGGGAGCTGTTTTTT.

This clone was observed a single time. The rearrangement links TRBV9 to TRBJ2-1; 8 bases fit TRBD1. The CDR3 contains 15 residues. Germline-derived CDR1 and CDR2 are SGDLS and YYNGEE. The junction had 5 bases not matched to a gene; V was cut back by 0 bases and J by 6 bases. The CDR3 sequence: CASSVGTGISNEQFF. CDR3 nucleotide sequence: TGTGCCAGCAGCGTAGGGACAGGGATCTCCAATGAGCAGTTCTTC.

This clone has a handful of counts. The chain joins TRBV16 to TRBJ1-1; weak D call: TRBD1 (5 bases). CDR3 length: 13 amino acids. V lost 2 bases, J lost 5 bases, and 9 bases lay in between. From germline, CDR1 is KGHSY and CDR2 FQNENV. The CDR3 coding sequence is TGTGCCAGCAGCCAAGGGGGGACGACTGAAGCTTTCTTT. Amino acids: CASSQGGTTEAFF.

This sequence joins TRBV4-1 and TRBJ2-1; TRBD1 agrees at 10 bases. CDR3 length: 21 residues. V gave up 2 bases and J gave up 0 bases; unmatched junction bases: 16. In germline, CDR1 is MGHRA, CDR2 YSYEKL. CDR3 loop: CASSQNPRTGGISYSYNEQFF. The CDR3 bases are TGCGCCAGCAGCCAAAACCCCCGGACAGGGGGGATATCTTACTCCTACAATGAGCAGTTCTTC.

This chain links TRBV12-5 with TRBJ2-4; D might be TRBD1 (6 bases). Germline V CDR1 and CDR2: LGHNT, FRNRAP. The CDR3 length is 18 residues. V was shortened by 3 bases and J by 3 bases, with 21 bases between the two germline ends. CDR3 residues: CASGFLQRGRVGKNIQYF. CDR3 DNA: TGTGCTAGTGGTTTTCTTCAAAGGGGGAGAGTGGGCAAAAACATTCAGTACTTC.

The chain couples TRBV7-9 to TRBJ2-7; D perhaps matches TRBD2 (6 bases). The CDR3 sequence is 16 residues long. CDR1 and CDR2 (germline): SEHNR, FQNEAQ (reference sequence). The V gene lost 2 bases and the J gene lost 7 bases, with 21 bases spanning the gap. The CDR3 DNA reads TGTGCCAGCAGCTTAAATTTCGGGACTCTTTGGAGAGAGCAGTACTTC. This encodes CASSLNFGTLWREQYF.

This sequence joins TRBV5-1 and TRBJ2-5; a possible D gene is TRBD2 (5 bases). Germline loops: CDR1 SGHRS, CDR2 YFSETQ. The CDR3 consists of 13 residues. Trimming removed 0 bases at V and 5 bases at J, with 8 bases between. The CDR3 sequence: CASSLELVETQYF. The CDR3 nucleotides read TGCGCCAGCAGCTTGGAACTAGTTGAGACCCAGTACTTC.

The V gene is TRBV18, the J gene TRBJ2-6; 7 bases match TRBD1. CDR3 size: 15 residues. Germline CDR1 and CDR2: KGHSH and LQKENI. The V gene end was trimmed by 6 bases and the J gene end by 2 bases; junction bases not matched to a gene: 4. The CDR3 bases are TGTGCCAGCTCCCTCACAGGGGCTGGGGCCAACGTCCTGACTTTC. This encodes CASSLTGAGANVLTF.

The CDR3 protein is CASGQPGGNTEAFF. CDR3 nucleotides: TGTGCCAGCGGTCAACCGGGGGGGAACACTGAAGCTTTCTTT. V is TRBV6-5 and J is TRBJ1-1, with a tentative D call TRBD1 (5 bases). The CDR3 covers 14 residues. V was trimmed by 8 bases and J by 1 base, leaving 14 bases between them. Germline V gene data show CDR1 as MNHEY and CDR2 as SVGAGI.

This clone was counted once. The chain couples TRBV19 to TRBJ1-2, with 8 bases that match TRBD1. The CDR3 length is 12 residues. The junction had 4 bases not matched to a gene; V was cut back by 4 bases and J by 9 bases. Germline V CDR1 and CDR2: LNHDA, SQIVND (reference sequence). In DNA, the CDR3 is TGTGCCAGTAGTAGAGGACAGGGAAGCTACACCTTC. Protein sequence: CASSRGQGSYTF.

The chain employs TRBV27 and TRBJ1-1; possible D gene TRBD1, 6 bases. The germline CDR1 and CDR2 sequences are MNHEY and SMNVEV (reference sequence). V lost 5 bases and J lost 5, with 15 bases in between. The CDR3 extends over 14 amino acids. CDR3 residues: CASSEYRVGTEAFF. DNA for the CDR3: TGTGCCAGCAGTGAATACAGGGTGGGTACTGAAGCTTTCTTT.

This clone came up once. V and J are TRBV3-1 (or the pseudogene TRBV3-2) and TRBJ1-6; perhaps TRBD1 as D (5 bases). The CDR3 consists of 17 residues. Per the germline V gene, CDR1 is LGHDT and CDR2 is YNNKEL (reference sequence). V lost 0 bases and J 6 bases, leaving 15 bases between the germline ends. CDR3 DNA sequence: TGTGCCAGCAGCCAAGATTTAAGGGGAAAAGGTAATTCACCCCTCCACTTT. Translated, it gives CASSQDLRGKGNSPLHF.

This chain links TRBV6-5 with TRBJ1-3; 9 nucleotides align to TRBD1. Germline V gene sequence: CDR1 MNHEY, CDR2 SVGAGI. This CDR3 contains 12 residues. V lost 6 bases to trimming and J lost 16 bases; unmatched junction nucleotides: 10. The CDR3 DNA follows: TGTGCCAGCAGCCCCGTCGGGGACAGGGTGTATTTT. This gives the protein CASSPVGDRVYF.

The V call is TRBV4-3, the J call TRBJ1-1; 7 bases are shared with TRBD1. CDR1 is LGHNA, CDR2 YSLEER, per germline. The CDR3 covers 17 residues. V lost 4 bases and J lost 4; bases outside the gene matches: 15. The CDR3 sequence is CASSLEGGARSVTEAFF. The CDR3 DNA is TGCGCCAGCAGCCTAGAAGGGGGCGCCCGGTCGGTCACTGAAGCTTTCTTT.

V and J are TRBV5-1 and TRBJ2-5, with D maybe TRBD2 (5 bases). Per germline, CDR1 SGHRS and CDR2 YFSETQ. The CDR3 consists of 15 residues. V was pared by 0 bases and J by 1 base, with 10 bases between. CDR3 amino acids: CASSLAAGSQETQYF. The CDR3 nucleotides are TGCGCCAGCAGCTTGGCCGCGGGTAGCCAAGAGACCCAGTACTTC.

This chain joins TRBV27 and TRBJ2-2; D is uncertain. The CDR3 sequence is 13 residues long. From germline, CDR1 is MNHEY and CDR2 SMNVEV (reference sequence). Deletions cut 3 bases from V and 5 bases from J, with 7 bases between. CDR3 sequence (DNA): TGTGCCAGCAGTTTGACGGGTACCGGGGAGCTGTTTTTT. This gives the protein CASSLTGTGELFF.

The genes are TRBV29-1 and TRBJ2-1; D is ambiguous. Germline V gene data show CDR1 as SQVTM and CDR2 as ANQGSEA. The CDR3 runs to 13 residues. Trimming cost V 3 bases and J 7 bases, with 13 bases left between them. CDR3 nucleotide sequence: TGCAGCGTTGAGATTAGCACTAAGAATGAGCAGTTCTTC. This sequence encodes CSVEISTKNEQFF.